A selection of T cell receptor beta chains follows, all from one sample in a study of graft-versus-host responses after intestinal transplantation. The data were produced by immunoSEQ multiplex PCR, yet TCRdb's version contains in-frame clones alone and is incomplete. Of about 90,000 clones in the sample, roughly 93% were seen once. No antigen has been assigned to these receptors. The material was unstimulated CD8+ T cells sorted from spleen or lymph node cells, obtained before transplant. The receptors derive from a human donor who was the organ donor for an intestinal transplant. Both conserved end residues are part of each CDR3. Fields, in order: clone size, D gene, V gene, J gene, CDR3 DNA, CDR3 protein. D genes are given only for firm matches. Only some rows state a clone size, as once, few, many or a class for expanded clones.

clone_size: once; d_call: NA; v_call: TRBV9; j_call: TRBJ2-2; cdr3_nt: TGTGCCAGCAGCGGTCGACTAGGTGGGGAGCTGTTTTTT; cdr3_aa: CASSGRLGGELFF
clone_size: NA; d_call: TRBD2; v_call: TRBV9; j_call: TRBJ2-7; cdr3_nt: TGTGCCAGCAGCGGCGGGGGGCGGGAGGGCCTCGAGCAGTACTTC; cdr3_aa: CASSGGGREGLEQYF
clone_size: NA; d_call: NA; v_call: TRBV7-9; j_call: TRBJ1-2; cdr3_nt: TGTGCCAGCAGCGCGCAGACAGCATATGGCTACACCTTC; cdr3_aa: CASSAQTAYGYTF
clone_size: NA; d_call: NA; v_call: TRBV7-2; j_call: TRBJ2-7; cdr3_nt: TGTGCCAGCAGCGGCCGGGACACCGCCTACGAGCAGTACTTC; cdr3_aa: CASSGRDTAYEQYF
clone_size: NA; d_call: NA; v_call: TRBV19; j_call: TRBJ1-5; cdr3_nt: TGTGCCAGTAGTATGCCGGGAGGCCAGCCCCAGCATTTT; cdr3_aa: CASSMPGGQPQHF
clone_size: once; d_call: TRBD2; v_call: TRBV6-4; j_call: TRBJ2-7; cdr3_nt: TGTGCCAGCAGTGACTCGAGACTAGCGGTCCTCCCCTACGCCGAGCAGTACTTC; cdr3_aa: CASSDSRLAVLPYAEQYF
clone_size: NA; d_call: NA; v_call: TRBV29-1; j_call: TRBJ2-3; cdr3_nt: TGCAGCGGCGGGGTTAGCGGTGGCGCAGATACGCAGTATTTT; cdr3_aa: CSGGVSGGADTQYF
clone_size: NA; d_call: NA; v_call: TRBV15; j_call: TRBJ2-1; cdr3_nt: TGTGCCACCAGCAGAGAGGGGACTGACTACAATGAGCAGTTCTTC; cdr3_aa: CATSREGTDYNEQFF
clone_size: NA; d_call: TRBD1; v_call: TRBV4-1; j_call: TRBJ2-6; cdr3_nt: TGCGCCAGCAGCCCCGGGACAGGGGGATCCGGGGCCAACGTCCTGACTTTC; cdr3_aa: CASSPGTGGSGANVLTF
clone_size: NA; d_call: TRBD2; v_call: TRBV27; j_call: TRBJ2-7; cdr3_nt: TGTGCCAGCAGTTTCCGCGGGAGGGATCCCTACGAGCAGTACTTC; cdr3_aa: CASSFRGRDPYEQYF
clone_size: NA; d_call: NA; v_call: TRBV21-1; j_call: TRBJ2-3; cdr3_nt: TGTGCCAGCAGGACTAGCCAGCCTGATACGCAGTATTTT; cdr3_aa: CASRTSQPDTQYF
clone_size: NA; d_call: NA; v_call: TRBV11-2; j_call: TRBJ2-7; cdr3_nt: TGTGCCAGCAGCTTAGTCAGGGGGGTAGGTCGGTACGAGCAGTACTTC; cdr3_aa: CASSLVRGVGRYEQYF
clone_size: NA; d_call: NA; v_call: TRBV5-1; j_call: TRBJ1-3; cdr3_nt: TGCGCCAGCAGCTTGGAGGACACAGGACCCTCTGGAAACACCATATATTTT; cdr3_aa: CASSLEDTGPSGNTIYF
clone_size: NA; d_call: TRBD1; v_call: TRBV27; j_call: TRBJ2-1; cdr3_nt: TGTGCCAGCAGTACCACAGGGGCGGTCAATGAGCAGTTCTTC; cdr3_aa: CASSTTGAVNEQFF
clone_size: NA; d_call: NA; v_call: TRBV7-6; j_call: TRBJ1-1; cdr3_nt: TGTGCCAGCAGCTTAGCCGGAGGCGGGGGTGAAGCTTTCTTT; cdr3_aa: CASSLAGGGGEAFF
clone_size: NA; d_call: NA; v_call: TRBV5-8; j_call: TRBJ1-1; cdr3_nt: TGTGCCAGCAGCTTGGGTTCTTCGTACTACACTGAAGCTTTCTTT; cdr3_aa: CASSLGSSYYTEAFF
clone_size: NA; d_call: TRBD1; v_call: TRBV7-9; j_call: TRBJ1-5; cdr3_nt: TGTGCCAGCAGCTCGTGGACAGGGGGGAATCAGCCCCAGCATTTT; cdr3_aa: CASSSWTGGNQPQHF
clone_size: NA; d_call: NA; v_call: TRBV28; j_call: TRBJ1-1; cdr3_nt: TGTGCCAGCAGTCACGACCTAATCCCTTTAATGCCAGGGGAAGACACTGAAGCTTTCTTT; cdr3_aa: CASSHDLIPLMPGEDTEAFF
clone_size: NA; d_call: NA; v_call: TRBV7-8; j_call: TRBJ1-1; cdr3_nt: TGTGCCAGCAGCTTCGGCCCGGGTGCTGAAGCTTTCTTT; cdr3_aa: CASSFGPGAEAFF
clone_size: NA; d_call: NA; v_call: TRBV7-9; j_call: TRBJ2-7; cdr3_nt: TGTGCCAGCAGCGCGATCGCGACGGGGGCCTACGAGCAGTACTTC; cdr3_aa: CASSAIATGAYEQYF
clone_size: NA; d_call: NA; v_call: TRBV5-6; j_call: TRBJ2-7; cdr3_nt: TGTGCCAGCAGCTTTTCTGGGTGGGGCCTCTCCTACGAGCAGTACTTC; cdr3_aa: CASSFSGWGLSYEQYF
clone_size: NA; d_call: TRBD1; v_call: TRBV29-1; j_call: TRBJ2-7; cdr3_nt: TGCAGCGTTGGAGGGGATGCGACAGGGGGAAACGAGCAGTACTTC; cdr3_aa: CSVGGDATGGNEQYF
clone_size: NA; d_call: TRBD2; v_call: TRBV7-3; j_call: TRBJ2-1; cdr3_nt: TGTGCCAGCAGCATGACTAGCGGGGGAAGCAATGAGCAGTTCTTC; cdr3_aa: CASSMTSGGSNEQFF
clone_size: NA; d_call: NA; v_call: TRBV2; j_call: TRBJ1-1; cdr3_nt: TGTGCCAGCAGTGGCACACATACTCCGGGGGAAGCTTTCTTT; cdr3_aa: CASSGTHTPGEAFF
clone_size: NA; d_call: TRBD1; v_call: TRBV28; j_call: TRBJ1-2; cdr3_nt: TGTGCCAGCAGCTGGCGTGGGACAGGGACCTATGGCTACACCTTC; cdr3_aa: CASSWRGTGTYGYTF
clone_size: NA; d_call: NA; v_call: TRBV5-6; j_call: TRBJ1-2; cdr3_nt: TGTGCCAGCAGCGCGGCCCCCTTACTGGAGGGGAGGAGTGGCTACACCTTC; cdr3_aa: CASSAAPLLEGRSGYTF
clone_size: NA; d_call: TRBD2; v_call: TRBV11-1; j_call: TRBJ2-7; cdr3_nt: TGTGCCAGCAGCTACCTAGACGGGGGGGGCTTCGACGAGCAGTACTTC; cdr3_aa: CASSYLDGGGFDEQYF
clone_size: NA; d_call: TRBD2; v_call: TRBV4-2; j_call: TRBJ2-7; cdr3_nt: TGTGCCAGCAGCCAAGCGGGACTAGCCTCCTACGAGCAGTACTTC; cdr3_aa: CASSQAGLASYEQYF
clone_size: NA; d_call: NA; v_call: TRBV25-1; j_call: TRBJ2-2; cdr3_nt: TGTGCCAGCAGTGAATATAGCACCGGGGAGCTGTTTTTT; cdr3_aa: CASSEYSTGELFF
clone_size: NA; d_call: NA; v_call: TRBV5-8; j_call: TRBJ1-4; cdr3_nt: TGTGCCAGCAGCTTGGGACAAACAACTAATGAAAAACTGTTTTTT; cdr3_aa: CASSLGQTTNEKLFF